This T cell receptor beta chain was captured by sequencing in a study of Graves' ophthalmopathy and Graves' hyperthyroidism. Pregnancy or lactation, uncontrolled infections and other autoimmune diseases were grounds for excluding patients. TCR beta CDR3 regions were amplified from RNA transcripts. A first-round RT-PCR used HTBI primers, followed by a second-round multiplex PCR. TCRdb used MiXCR to reprocess the multiplex PCR reads, holding one entry per CDR3 protein. The table lists around 1.1 million distinct CDR3 sequences, about two fifths of them singletons, with 11% in the top ten. Details on this clonotype: No antigen is known for it.

Study-wide results and caveats: Most clonotypes expanded in thyroid above 0.001 frequency were present in blood too.

Trimming removed 7 bases from V and 5 bases from J; junction bases left unmatched: 8. Germline V CDR1 and CDR2: LNHNV, YYDKDF (reference sequence). The CDR3 totals 15 residues. The sample was peripheral blood or thyroid tissue (not recorded which). The gene calls are TRBV15 and TRBJ1-2; 12 bases align to TRBD1. The sequence was obtained from an adult man with Graves' hyperthyroidism. This chain's CDR3 is CATNPGQGARYGYTF. In nucleotides, the CDR3 is TGTGCCACCAACCCGGGACAGGGGGCTAGGTATGGCTACACCTTC.